Each of the 32 T cell receptor beta chains below was sequenced from the same sample in a study of human T cells and chemical hapten exposure. Specified time point: patch test 2, 6 weeks after DPC sensitization. Indicated treatment: therapeutic diphenylcyclopropenone sensitization with weekly scalp DPC. A single record per CDR3 protein comes from TCRdb applying MiXCR to the RACE reads. The sample lists around 360,000 distinct CDR3 sequences, around 6% occurring once. The starting material was whole blood, obtained in connection with sensitization to the hapten diphenylcyclopropenone (DPC). The receptors shown here come from a woman younger than 35 with alopecia areata. Some clones in this sample may be carry-over from other donors' samples.

This clonotype was recorded a few times. The chain has TRBV12-3 or TRBV12-4 and TRBJ2-1; 9 bases are shared with TRBD1. With V trimmed by 5 bases and J by 0 bases, 14 bases remained unmatched. The CDR3 sequence is 19 residues long. CDR3 sequence (DNA): TGTGCCAGCAGTGGATTCGGTGGGACAGGGCCTAGCTCCTACAATGAGCAGTTCTTC. This gives the protein CASSGFGGTGPSSYNEQFF.

This clonotype was detected a few times. The rearrangement joins TRBV7-8 to TRBJ2-2, with 7 bases fitting TRBD2. Germline V CDR1 and CDR2: SGHVS, FQNEAQ. V shed 5 bases, J shed 3 bases, and the junction held 15 bases outside the gene matches. CDR3 length: 18 residues. CDR3 residues: CASSARSSGVEYTGELFF. The DNA of the CDR3 is TGTGCCAGCAGCGCCCGTTCCAGCGGGGTAGAGTACACCGGGGAGCTGTTTTTT. Combining the CDR3 with reference TRBV7-8 and TRBJ2-2 gives the whole variable domain GAGVSQSPRYKVAKRGQDVALRCDPISGHVSLFWYQQALGQGPEFLTYFQNEAQLDKSGLPSDRFFAERPEGSVSTLKIQRTQQEDSAVYLCASSARSSGVEYTGELFFGEGSRLTVL.

This clonotype was seen many times. The rearrangement uses TRBV6-2 or TRBV6-3 and TRBJ1-6; the D is unclear. Trimming removed 6 bases from V and 7 bases from J, with 4 bases in between. This CDR3 has 11 residues. From germline, CDR1 is MNHEY and CDR2 SVGEGT. The CDR3: CASRDNSPLHF. The DNA for the CDR3 is TGTGCCAGCAGAGACAATTCACCCCTCCACTTT.

This clonotype was found a few times. CDR3 region: CASSKLAGKGGNQPQHF. As DNA, the CDR3 is TGTGCCAGCAGCAAACTCGCCGGGAAGGGGGGCAATCAGCCCCAGCATTTT. The V and J genes are TRBV21-1 and TRBJ1-5; the D segment call TRBD1 is taken from the table without a DNA check. TRBV21-1 is termed a pseudogene. The CDR3 is 17 amino acids.

This rearrangement joins TRBV10-3 to TRBJ2-7, with unresolved D. The CDR3 has 11 residues. Looked up from germline, CDR1 is ENHRY and CDR2 is SYGVKD. Trimming pared 8 bases from V and 7 bases from J, leaving 12 bases between. In DNA form, the CDR3 reads TGTGCCATCGGAGACTCCGGGGAGCAGTACTTC. As protein: CAIGDSGEQYF.

This clonotype was seen ten or more times. This chain joins TRBV5-5 and TRBJ1-5; D unresolved. Germline V gene lookup returns CDR1 SGHKS and CDR2 YYEKEE (reference sequence). The V gene lost 2 bases and the J gene lost 3 bases, with 12 bases spanning the gap. The CDR3 has 15 residues. CDR3 in amino acids: CASSLDYMANQPQHF. The CDR3 nucleotides are TGTGCCAGCAGCTTAGATTATATGGCCAATCAGCCCCAGCATTTT.

This clonotype was detected only a few times. This chain connects TRBV7-2 to TRBJ2-7, with D perhaps being TRBD1 or TRBD2 (5 bases each). Germline loops: CDR1 SGHTA, CDR2 FQGNSA. CDR3 length equals 13 residues. Trimming stripped 3 bases from V and 6 bases from J, with 12 bases between. The CDR3 spells CASSFPGPGEQYF. The CDR3 DNA reads TGTGCCAGCAGCTTCCCGGGACCAGGCGAGCAGTACTTC.

This clonotype was picked up many times. V and J are TRBV18 and TRBJ1-6; unclear D gene. Trimming shortened V by 2 bases and J by 6 bases, and 8 bases separated the two germline ends. From germline, CDR1 is KGHSH and CDR2 LQKENI. The CDR3 has 14 residues. The CDR3 coding sequence is TGTGCCAGCTCACCAGGGAGGGCTAATTCACCCCTCCACTTT. This sequence encodes CASSPGRANSPLHF.

This clonotype was counted only a few times. V is TRBV4-3 and J is TRBJ2-1, with 7 bases lining up with TRBD1. The CDR3 length is 15 residues. Per the germline V gene, CDR1 is LGHNA and CDR2 is YSLEER. Losses at the gene ends were 3 bases for V and 2 bases for J; bases not matched to a gene: 4. The CDR3 DNA is TGCGCCAGCAGCCACAGGACAGGTACCTACAATGAGCAGTTCTTC. Its translation: CASSHRTGTYNEQFF.

V and J are TRBV12-3 or TRBV12-4 and TRBJ1-4; D is perhaps TRBD1 (6 bases). This CDR3 contains 14 residues. V was shortened by 6 bases and J by 4 bases, with 12 bases between the two germline ends. CDR3 region: CASRRQANNEKLFF. For the CDR3, the DNA is TGTGCCAGCAGAAGACAGGCTAATAATGAAAAACTGTTTTTT.

About this clonotype: The junction and the germline gene differ at one end; a read error may be behind it. This chain joins TRBV2 and TRBJ2-3; D is uncertain. The CDR3 consists of 12 residues. Germline V gives CDR1 SNHLY, CDR2 FYNNEI. DNA for the CDR3: TGTGCCAGCAGTGCTGGCACAGTTACGCAGTATTTT. It is translated as CASSAGTVTQYF.

This clonotype was picked up many times. The V call is TRBV6-2 or TRBV6-3, the J call TRBJ1-1; tentatively, D is TRBD1 (5 bases). Germline-derived CDR1 and CDR2 are MNHEY and SVGEGT. The CDR3 contains 14 residues. V was shortened by 2 bases and J by 4 bases, with 11 bases between the two germline ends. The CDR3 sequence: CASSYKGASTEAFF. The DNA of the CDR3 is TGTGCCAGCAGTTACAAAGGGGCTTCCACTGAAGCTTTCTTT.

There are a few counts of this clonotype. The CDR3: CSVAHRGLSYEQYF. For the CDR3, the DNA is TGCAGCGTTGCTCACAGGGGGCTCTCCTACGAGCAGTACTTC. V usage is TRBV29-1 and J usage is TRBJ2-7; 9 bases are shared with TRBD1. The CDR3 spans 14 residues. The germline V gene encodes CDR1 SQVTM and CDR2 ANQGSEA. Germline trimming cut 4 bases from V and 0 bases from J; bases unmatched to any gene: 4.

The chain carries TRBV6-2 or TRBV6-3 and TRBJ1-2; 9 bases are shared with TRBD1. The CDR3 extends over 14 amino acids. Losses at the gene ends were 5 bases for V and 5 bases for J; bases not matched to a gene: 6. CDR1 and CDR2 (germline): MNHEY, SVGEGT. As DNA, the CDR3 is TGTGCCAGCAGTCGGGACAGGGCGACATATGGCTACACCTTC. It is translated as CASSRDRATYGYTF.

This clonotype was observed at least ten times. The gene calls are TRBV6-5 and TRBJ1-1; D might be TRBD1 (5 bases). Germline V gene lookup returns CDR1 MNHEY and CDR2 SVGAGI. The CDR3 loop spans 15 amino acids. V was trimmed by 4 bases and J by 8 bases, leaving 20 bases between them. The CDR3 spells CASSSGTVGVREAFF. The CDR3 DNA sequence: TGTGCCAGCAGTTCGGGGACGGTGGGGGTGCGAGAAGCTTTCTTT.

In its sample, this clonotype was seen a few times. This chain joins TRBV6-2 or TRBV6-3 and TRBJ2-1; TRBD1 matches 9 bases. Per the germline V gene, CDR1 is MNHEY and CDR2 is SVGEGT. V lost 3 bases, J lost 6 bases, and 6 bases stayed unmatched. The CDR3 loop spans 15 amino acids. CDR3 protein: CASSYSGTGFNEQFF. DNA of the CDR3: TGTGCCAGCAGTTATTCCGGGACAGGGTTCAATGAGCAGTTCTTC.

V gene TRBV5-5 combines with J gene TRBJ2-6; tentative D call: TRBD2 (6 bases). Trimming took off 2 bases at V and 0 bases at J, with 9 bases between the two ends. The germline CDR1 and CDR2 sequences are SGHKS and YYEKEE (reference sequence). This CDR3 has 16 residues. The CDR3 loop reads CASSFGGSSGANVLTF. CDR3 coding DNA: TGTGCCAGCAGCTTTGGAGGGTCCTCTGGGGCCAACGTCCTGACTTTC.

This clonotype appeared a few times. The J gene is TRBJ2-7, the V gene TRBV20-1; 7 bases match TRBD1. The germline CDR1 and CDR2 sequences are DFQATT and SNEGSKA (reference sequence). The CDR3 totals 13 residues. The trim removed 5 bases at V and 0 bases at J, leaving 4 bases unmatched. Written as DNA, the CDR3 is TGCAGTGCTGGACAGGCGCTCTCCTACGAGCAGTACTTC. Its protein is CSAGQALSYEQYF.

The sample holds a few counts of this clonotype. The gene calls are TRBV7-9 and TRBJ1-6; no clear D gene. Germline V CDR1 and CDR2: SEHNR, FQNEAQ (reference sequence). With 3 bases removed from V and 6 bases from J, the gap between germline ends came to 9 bases. This CDR3 region has 14 residues. Here the CDR3 reads CASSFSDGNSPLHF. DNA of the CDR3: TGTGCCAGCAGCTTCTCGGACGGTAATTCACCCCTCCACTTT.

In this sample, this clonotype turned up a few times. The V and J genes are TRBV5-6 and TRBJ1-1; tentative D call: TRBD1 (5 bases). Germline V gene sequence: CDR1 SGHDT, CDR2 YYEEEE. The CDR3 is made up of 15 amino acids. The V end lost 7 bases, the J end lost 2 bases, and 18 bases lay between the germline ends. CDR3 sequence reads: CASSQRPRANTEAFF. The CDR3 DNA reads as TGTGCCAGCTCCCAAAGGCCCAGGGCCAACACTGAAGCTTTCTTT.

In its sample, this clonotype was seen many times. The J gene is TRBJ2-1, the V gene TRBV6-2 or TRBV6-3; a weak D match, TRBD2 (6 bases). The CDR3 is 14 residues long. CDR1 MNHEY and CDR2 SVGEGT come from the germline V gene. V was trimmed by 6 bases and J by 8 bases, leaving 17 bases between them. The CDR3 loop reads CASSSPTSFDEQFF. Written as DNA, the CDR3 is TGTGCCAGCAGCTCACCTACTAGCTTCGATGAGCAGTTCTTC.

There are a few counts of this clonotype. V usage is TRBV6-1 and J usage is TRBJ2-6, with a weak D call TRBD2 (6 bases). With 7 bases removed from V and 2 bases from J, the gap between germline ends came to 12 bases. The CDR3 spans 15 residues. Germline lookup yields CDR1 MNHNS and CDR2 SASEGT. CDR3 region: CASNLRETGANVLTF. CDR3 sequence (DNA): TGTGCCAGCAACCTCCGGGAGACTGGGGCCAACGTCCTGACTTTC.

The rearrangement uses TRBV5-4 and TRBJ2-2, with 10 positions matching TRBD1. V lost 2 bases to trimming and J lost 4 bases; unmatched junction nucleotides: 2. The length of the CDR3 is 15 residues. Germline CDR1 is SGHNT and CDR2 is YYREEE (reference sequence). CDR3 in amino acids: CASSFGQGVTGELFF. The DNA for the CDR3 is TGTGCCAGCAGCTTTGGACAGGGGGTCACCGGGGAGCTGTTTTTT.

There are many counts of this clonotype. The chain links TRBV4-3 to TRBJ1-3, with 8 positions matching TRBD1. CDR3 length: 19 amino acids. V lost 4 bases to trimming and J lost 0 bases; unmatched junction nucleotides: 14. Germline V gives CDR1 LGHNA, CDR2 YSLEER. DNA of the CDR3: TGCGCCAGCAGCCTATCCCCGGAGGACAGGGCGTTCTCTGGAAACACCATATATTTT. Translating it yields CASSLSPEDRAFSGNTIYF.

The CDR3, as DNA: TGTGCCAGCAGTTACGACGGTGGGCCTTCCACAATCGAAGGCGGCTACACCTTC. It translates to CASSYDGGPSTIEGGYTF. V gene TRBV6-6 combines with J gene TRBJ1-2; no reliable D call. Germline V gives CDR1 MNHNY, CDR2 SVGAGI (reference sequence). Deletions cut 2 bases from V and 8 bases from J, with 27 bases between. The CDR3 totals 18 residues.

This clonotype was found a few times. The chain couples TRBV18 to TRBJ2-5; possible D gene TRBD2, 5 bases. The CDR3 loop spans 15 amino acids. The germline CDR1 and CDR2 sequences are KGHSH and LQKENI. V lost 2 bases to trimming and J lost 4 bases, with 14 bases between them. The chain's CDR3 is CASSPSRTRGETQYF. The CDR3 bases are TGTGCCAGCTCACCAAGTCGGACTCGAGGAGAGACCCAGTACTTC.

Ten or more counts support this clonotype. The V call is TRBV7-2, the J call TRBJ2-5; D is undetermined. The germline V gene has CDR1 SGHTA and CDR2 FQGNSA. V dropped 5 bases and J dropped 6 bases, with 16 bases sitting between them. This CDR3 region has 14 residues. CDR3 residues: CASSRDWLIKTQYF. Written as DNA, the CDR3 is TGTGCCAGCAGCCGAGACTGGCTAATAAAGACCCAGTACTTC.

This clonotype has more than one count but fewer than ten. J is TRBJ1-1 and V is TRBV2, with TRBD1 as a possible D gene (6 bases). CDR1 is SNHLY, CDR2 FYNNEI, per germline. CDR3 length equals 14 residues. V lost 2 bases, J lost 1 base, and 8 bases lay in between. Here the CDR3 DNA reads TGTGCCAGCAGTGAATGGGGGCGGAACACTGAAGCTTTCTTT. Residues: CASSEWGRNTEAFF.

This clonotype was recorded at least ten times. The J gene is TRBJ1-5, the V gene TRBV29-1, with D unclear. Germline CDR1 is SQVTM and CDR2 is ANQGSEA. Deletions cut 4 bases from V and 0 bases from J, with 10 bases between. This CDR3 has 14 residues. CDR3 loop: CSVGKADSNQPQHF. Here the CDR3 DNA reads TGCAGCGTTGGGAAGGCAGATAGCAATCAGCCCCAGCATTTT.

V usage is TRBV12-3 or TRBV12-4 and J usage is TRBJ2-2; 8 bases line up with TRBD2. V lost 6 bases, J lost 0 bases, and 3 bases stayed unmatched. The CDR3 covers 15 residues. CDR3 in amino acids: CASSMGLANTGELFF. CDR3 DNA sequence: TGTGCCAGCAGCATGGGACTAGCGAACACCGGGGAGCTGTTTTTT.

This clonotype occurred a few times. The chain joins TRBV29-1 to TRBJ2-7; 10 nucleotides agree with TRBD1. This CDR3 has 13 residues. From germline, CDR1 is SQVTM and CDR2 ANQGSEA. V trimming: 7 bases; J trimming: 6 bases; junction bases outside the gene matches: 9. The CDR3 spells CSAETGGGTEQYF. CDR3 nucleotides: TGCAGCGCCGAGACAGGGGGCGGGACCGAGCAGTACTTC.

This chain joins TRBV3-1 and TRBJ1-6; D uncertain. Germline V gene lookup returns CDR1 LGHDT and CDR2 YNNKEL (reference sequence). The CDR3 extends over 16 amino acids. V was pared by 6 bases and J by 6 bases, with 18 bases between. The CDR3 is CASSRGGSSRNSPLHF. CDR3 sequence (DNA): TGTGCCAGCAGTCGAGGTGGGTCTTCGCGTAATTCACCCCTCCACTTT. Using reference TRBV3-1 and TRBJ1-6 for the parts outside the CDR3, the full variable domain is DTAVSQTPKYLVTQMGNDKSIKCEQNLGHDTMYWYKQDSKKFLKIMFSYNNKELIINETVPNRFSPKSPDKAHLNLHINSLELGDSAVYFCASSRGGSSRNSPLHFGNGTRLTVT.